The T cell receptor (beta chain) described here comes from a study of T-cell reconstitution after alpha-beta-depleted transplantation in children. Findings and limits, study-wide: When one year had passed after transplant, most T-cell counts and diversity came from newly produced T cells.

The TCRbeta library was prepared with unique molecular identifiers. TCRdb redid the calling of the PCR reads with MiXCR, one entry per CDR3 protein. The profile shows 65,000 to 85,000 distinct CDR3 sequences, under 13% of them singletons. The ends lost 10 bases at V and 1 base at J; junction bases unmatched: 10. The CDR3 has 16 amino acids. Germline V gene data show CDR1 as ENHRY and CDR2 as SYGVKD. This clonotype was detected many times. Its antigen remains unknown. J is TRBJ2-3 and V is TRBV10-3; 11 positions match TRBD2. This clonotype was obtained from a boy younger than 18 with acute myeloid leukemia, due to receive a stem cell transplant. The sequenced sample was PBMCs, obtained before TCRalphabeta/CD19-depleted stem cell transplant. As DNA, the CDR3 is TGTGCCAGCGGGGTCACTAGCGGGAGCGGCACAGATACGCAGTATTTT. Translating it yields CASGVTSGSGTDTQYF.